This T cell receptor beta chain was identified in a study of T cell responses to AZD1222 COVID-19 vaccine. Findings and caveats of the study: Donor demographics were predominantly white British with a female majority; clonal diversity may be underestimated. It was only after the peak T cell response that any repertoires were sampled.

Measured with immunoSEQ multiplex PCR; TCRdb has only the in-frame clones, and not every one. The data hold 50,000 or so clones, with over 75% observed a single time. Worth noting for this clone: Its antigen is as yet unknown.

Here the sequenced sample was peripheral blood, taken 28 days after the second AZD1222 dose. The clonotype originates from an adult who received the AZD1222 COVID-19 vaccine.

The CDR3 loop is CASGLVWDSNSPLHF. In DNA form, the CDR3 reads TGTGCTAGTGGTTTGGTATGGGACAGTAATTCACCCCTCCACTTT. The rearrangement links TRBV12-5 to TRBJ1-6; 7 bases agree with TRBD1. CDR1 and CDR2 (germline): LGHNT, FRNRAP. V shed 0 bases and J 6 bases; nucleotides not matched to a gene: 2. This CDR3 is 15 amino acids long. The whole variable domain, remainder taken from reference TRBV12-5 and TRBJ1-6, is DARVTQTPRHKVTEMGQEVTMRCQPILGHNTVFWYRQTMMQGLELLAYFRNRAPLDDSGMPKDRFSAEMPDATLATLKIQPSEPRDSAVYFCASGLVWDSNSPLHFGNGTRLTVT.